This T cell receptor beta chain was obtained from a study of CD8+ T cells in alopecia areata (dated by TCRdb to the late 2010s). Regarding the research as a whole: The treated patients, all with moderate-to-severe alopecia areata, were enrolled in an open-label pilot trial of oral tofacitinib given at 5 to 10 mg twice daily. In both human patients and the C3H/HeJ mouse model, the study applied high-throughput TCRbeta sequencing to look at T cell clonal expansion in alopecia areata. Tofacitinib was given for 6 to 18 months, followed by 6 months of follow-up off drug to assess delayed response and recurrence. Amplification of TCRbeta CDR3 regions was done by immunoSEQ multiplex PCR using 35 Vbeta forward primers and 13 Jbeta reverse primers. Biopsies were taken from tofacitinib-treated patients at baseline and at 4 and 24 weeks of treatment, and a later scalp biopsy was taken in several of the tofacitinib-treated patients. Scalp clonality was compared across normal scalp (n=4), patchy alopecia areata scalp (n=8), and alopecia totalis/universalis scalp (n=8). Human TCRbeta sequencing covered scalp tissue and sorted CD4+ and CD8+ peripheral blood T cells from patchy and totalis/universalis alopecia areata patients and healthy controls. The RNA source kit depended on sample type: the PAXgene miRNA kit for fixed scalp, the miRNeasy kit for PBMCs, and the RNeasy kit for mouse skin. What the work shows at the level of the full study, not this receptor alone: Scalp TCR repertoire analysis is complicated because resident alphabeta T cells in normal human skin are also sequenced, whereas mouse skin is dominated by gammadelta T cells. Compared with normal scalp, lesional scalp had higher clonality and more expanded CD8+ clones, particularly in alopecia totalis/universalis, a pattern that suggests antigenic drive. Shared TCR sequences between patients were less evident than in mice, which may be partly attributable to HLA diversity in the patient population.

In regard to this clone: This clone's antigen is unknown. No quality values exist for individual bases; no much larger clone is one base distant.

The CDR3 holds 13 amino acids from the cysteine to the phenylalanine. Solely the CDR3 DNA is kept, with 39 bases framed from the first base. V was cut back by 0 bases and J by 5 bases, leaving a gap of 7 bases between them. The germline V gene supplies CDR1 LGHNT and CDR2 FRNRAP. In light of the paper, this sample's time point label describes: baseline before oral tofacitinib. Lesional scalp punch biopsies and peripheral blood were collected from alopecia areata patients. PBMCs were isolated by density centrifugation and stained for CD3, CD4 and CD8, and CD4+ and CD8+ T cells were sorted on a FACSAria. Libraries were constructed by the immunoSEQ multiplex PCR assay. RNA was extracted from all samples and reverse transcribed into cDNA as template for TCR sequencing. First-strand cDNA was synthesized with SuperScript III using a 2:1 mix of oligo-dT and random hexamers. Amplification bias was assessed with a synthetic immune receptor repertoire, and residual bias was removed computationally. Per the authors' processing: After raw reads were preprocessed to remove errors, the CDR3 was defined following IMGT conventions as running from the conserved cysteine to phenylalanine. To get clonality, Shannon entropy was normalized by log2 of the number of productive unique TCRs and the result was subtracted from 1. CD4 or CD8 identity of scalp clones was inferred by cross-referencing scalp TCRbeta sequences with sorted blood CD4 and CD8 repertoires. TCRdb holds this immuneACCESS table with in-frame rearrangements only. Some clones are missing; in checked studies, unresolved V genes explain under half, and the rest has no known cause. V, J and clone size were drawn from that table, and D and trimming were deduced from the DNA. The sample profile shows about 170,000 clones; about 66% of them were found once. The ten biggest clones cover 9.5% to 12% of the sample.

The sample consisted of CD8+ T cells sorted from blood, taken at week 0. This chain joins TRBV12-5 to TRBJ1-2; the D gene cannot be named for sure. The clonotype originates from a human donor with alopecia areata. In nucleotides, the sequence is TGTGCTAGTGGTTTGGTACTAGGGTATGGCTACACCTTC. This gives the protein CASGLVLGYGYTF.